Presented here are 7 T cell receptor beta chains from one specimen sequenced in a study of lymphopenia after photon versus proton radiotherapy. Generated by immunoSEQ multiplex PCR, the TCRdb table keeps only in-frame clones and is missing some. This sample has roughly 150,000 clones, with roughly nine tenths found just once. Sequences were derived from peripheral blood, sampled from a patient treated with photon-based radiotherapy. These receptors were obtained from a man between 50 and 59 years old with gastric cancer.

The V and J genes are TRBV18 and TRBJ2-5; 8 bases are shared with TRBD2. Germline assignment: CDR1 KGHSH and CDR2 LQKENI. This CDR3 is built from 15 residues. V shed 6 bases, J shed 1 base, and the junction held 7 bases outside the gene matches. This chain's CDR3 is CASSTGTRAQETQYF. The CDR3, as DNA: TGTGCCAGCTCTACCGGGACTAGGGCCCAAGAGACCCAGTACTTC.

The J gene is TRBJ1-2, the V gene TRBV25-1; TRBD1 might be the D (5 bases). Trimming stripped 4 bases from V and 6 bases from J, with 21 bases between. Germline CDR1 is MGHDK and CDR2 is SYGVNS. CDR3 length: 16 residues. CDR3 region: CASSAYPGLLGHGYTF. CDR3 DNA sequence: TGTGCCAGCAGTGCTTATCCGGGACTCTTAGGACATGGCTACACCTTC.

J is TRBJ1-4 and V is TRBV5-1, with D tentatively TRBD1 (6 bases). The V end lost 3 bases, the J end lost 5 bases, and 11 bases lay between the germline ends. CDR1 and CDR2 from the germline V gene are SGHRS and YFSETQ. The CDR3 runs 14 residues. The CDR3 spells CASSYRAPNEKLFF. The CDR3 coding sequence is TGCGCCAGCAGCTACAGGGCCCCCAATGAAAAACTGTTTTTT. The full variable domain, completed using reference TRBV5-1 and TRBJ1-4, is KAGVTQTPRYLIKTRGQQVTLSCSPISGHRSVSWYQQTPGQGLQFLFEYFSETQRNKGNFPGRFSGRQFSNSRSEMNVSTLELGDSALYLCASSYRAPNEKLFFGSGTQLSVL.

This chain links TRBV27 with TRBJ2-7; 11 bases are shared with TRBD1. The V gene's germline CDR1 is MNHEY and CDR2 SMNVEV (reference sequence). Germline trimming cut 3 bases from V and 6 bases from J; bases unmatched to any gene: 7. This CDR3 is built from 15 residues. The CDR3 sequence is CASSFEVGQGGEQYF. DNA of the CDR3: TGTGCCAGCAGTTTTGAGGTGGGACAGGGGGGCGAGCAGTACTTC.

The gene calls are TRBV27 and TRBJ2-1; TRBD2 matches at 10 bases. CDR3 length: 14 residues. In germline, CDR1 is MNHEY, CDR2 SMNVEV (reference sequence). V was clipped by 3 bases and J by 5 bases; unmatched bases: 1. The CDR3 protein is CASSFLAGDNEQFF. The CDR3 DNA reads TGTGCCAGCAGTTTTCTAGCGGGAGACAATGAGCAGTTCTTC.

The J gene is TRBJ1-3, the V gene TRBV9; D is uncertain. Germline CDR1 SGDLS, CDR2 YYNGEE. This CDR3 contains 16 residues. Deletions cut 0 bases from V and 2 bases from J, with 12 bases between. CDR3 coding DNA: TGTGCCAGCAGCGTAGCAGGCCGGGAAGCTGGAAACACCATATATTTT. This translates into CASSVAGREAGNTIYF.

This chain uses TRBV6-1 with TRBJ1-1; 8 nucleotides match TRBD1. The CDR3 extends over 15 amino acids. In germline, CDR1 is MNHNS, CDR2 SASEGT. V was clipped by 3 bases and J by 3 bases; unmatched bases: 6. The CDR3 here is CASSDQGAADTEAFF. The CDR3 DNA follows: TGTGCCAGCAGTGACCAGGGGGCGGCGGACACTGAAGCTTTCTTT.